A single sample gave rise to the 6 T cell receptor beta chains below, sequenced in a study of T cells in Graves' hyperthyroidism and ophthalmopathy. Amplification of TCR beta CDR3 regions used RNA as the template. The TCR CDR3 first-round RT-PCR relied on the HTBI primer set. One entry per CDR3 protein, called by TCRdb with MiXCR from the multiplex PCR reads. The table records almost 600,000 distinct CDR3 sequences, approximately 15% of them present only once. The sample consisted of blood. Source of these receptors: a woman in her 30s with Graves' hyperthyroidism that later progressed to Graves' ophthalmopathy.

V and J are TRBV10-3 and TRBJ2-3, with 8 bases aligning to TRBD1. The trim removed 4 bases at V and 2 bases at J, leaving 8 bases unmatched. Germline V gene lookup returns CDR1 ENHRY and CDR2 SYGVKD. The CDR3 covers 16 residues. CDR3 DNA sequence: TGTGCCATCAGTGTCTCCGGGACAGGCGCCACAGATACGCAGTATTTT. Amino acid sequence: CAISVSGTGATDTQYF.

As regards this clonotype: A much larger clone sits a single nucleotide away, making a read error possible. The chain is built from TRBV20-1 and TRBJ1-1; no firm D call. In germline, CDR1 is DFQATT, CDR2 SNEGSKA (reference sequence). The CDR3 is made up of 13 amino acids. CDR3 sequence (DNA): TGCAGTGCTAGAGGGGCAATGAACACTGAAGCTTTATTT. Residues: CSARGAMNTEALF.

This clonotype was seen many times. The chain is built from TRBV14 and TRBJ1-5; D remains unclear. Looked up from germline, CDR1 is SGHDN and CDR2 is FVKESK. With 1 base removed from V and 4 bases from J, the gap between germline ends came to 5 bases. The CDR3 runs 13 residues. The CDR3 coding sequence is TGTGCCAGCAGCCAAGGAGGAAATCAGCCCCAGCATTTT. Translating gives CASSQGGNQPQHF.

This clonotype has a count of ten or more. This chain uses TRBV30 with TRBJ2-1; the match to TRBD2 covers 8 bases. CDR3 length equals 15 residues. Trimming cost V 3 bases and J 5 bases; bases outside gene matches: 9. Germline V lookup: CDR1 GTSNPN, CDR2 SVGIG (reference sequence). The CDR3 nucleotides are TGTGCCTGGAGACGCAGGGCGGGAGGCCACAATGAGCAGTTCTTC. Translated, it gives CAWRRRAGGHNEQFF.

This clonotype was observed at least ten times. The chain has TRBV11-2 and TRBJ2-1; D not certain. V was pared by 1 base and J by 6 bases, with 10 bases between. Germline V lookup: CDR1 SGHAT, CDR2 FQNNGV. The CDR3 covers 14 residues. The DNA for the CDR3 is TGTGCCAGCAGCTTAGGTACCGTACCCAATGAGCAGTTCTTC. Translation: CASSLGTVPNEQFF.

This clonotype was observed many times. This chain joins TRBV19 and TRBJ2-3, with D perhaps given as TRBD1 or TRBD2 (6 bases each). V was cut by 8 bases and J by 3 bases, with 18 bases left in between. Germline V gene sequence: CDR1 LNHDA, CDR2 SQIVND (reference sequence). This CDR3 spans 15 amino acids. The CDR3 loop reads CASPSRRGKTDTQYF. CDR3 bases: TGTGCCAGTCCGTCCAGGAGGGGGAAGACAGATACGCAGTATTTT.